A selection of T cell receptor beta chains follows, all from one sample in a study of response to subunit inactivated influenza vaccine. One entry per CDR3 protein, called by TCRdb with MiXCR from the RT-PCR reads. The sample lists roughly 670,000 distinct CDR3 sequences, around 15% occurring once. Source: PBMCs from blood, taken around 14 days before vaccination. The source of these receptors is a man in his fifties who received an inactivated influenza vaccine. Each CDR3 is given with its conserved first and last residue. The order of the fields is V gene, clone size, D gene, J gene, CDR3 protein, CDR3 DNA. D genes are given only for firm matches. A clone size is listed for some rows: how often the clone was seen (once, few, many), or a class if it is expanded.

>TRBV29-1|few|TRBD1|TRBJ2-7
CSVEGTGFYEQYF
TGCAGCGTTGAGGGGACAGGGTTCTACGAGCAGTACTTC
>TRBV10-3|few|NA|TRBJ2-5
CAISAGLQETQYF
TGTGCCATCAGTGCCGGACTCCAAGAGACCCAGTACTTC
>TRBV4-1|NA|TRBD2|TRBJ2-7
CASSQNPLAGFYEQYF
TGCGCCAGCAGCCAAAACCCACTAGCGGGGTTCTACGAGCAGTACTTC
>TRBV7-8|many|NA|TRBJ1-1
CASSLVAQGNTEAFF
TGTGCCAGCAGCTTAGTTGCCCAGGGGAACACTGAAGCTTTCTTT
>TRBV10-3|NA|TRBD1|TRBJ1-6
CAISRQGAENSPLLF
TGTGCCATCAGTCGACAGGGGGCCGAAAATTCACCCCTCCTCTTT
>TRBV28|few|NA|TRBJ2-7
CASSLRGASYEQYF
TGTGCCAGCAGTCTAAGGGGGGCATCCTACGAGCAGTACTTC
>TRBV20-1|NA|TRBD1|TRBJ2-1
CSARDYRQGTSYNEQFF
TGCAGTGCTAGAGATTACCGACAGGGGACGTCCTACAATGAGCAGTTCTTC
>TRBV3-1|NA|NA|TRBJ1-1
CASSQGWGLNTEAFF
TGTGCCAGCAGCCAAGGTTGGGGCTTGAACACTGAAGCTTTCTTT
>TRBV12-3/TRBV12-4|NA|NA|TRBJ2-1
CASAKQGGYNEQFF
TGTGCCAGCGCAAAGCAGGGTGGCTACAATGAGCAGTTCTTC
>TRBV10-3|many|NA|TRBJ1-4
CAISESRDEKLFF
TGTGCCATCAGTGAGTCGAGGGATGAAAAACTGTTTTTT
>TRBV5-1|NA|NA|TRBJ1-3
CASSLAISEGSGNTIYF
TGCGCCAGCAGCTTGGCCATCAGCGAGGGGTCTGGAAACACCATATATTTT
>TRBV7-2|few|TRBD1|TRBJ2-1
CASSFIQGNEQFF
TGTGCCAGCAGCTTTATACAGGGGAATGAGCAGTTCTTC
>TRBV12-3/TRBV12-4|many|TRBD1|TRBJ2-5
CASSLGQTKETQYF
TGTGCCAGCAGTTTGGGACAGACTAAAGAGACCCAGTACTTC
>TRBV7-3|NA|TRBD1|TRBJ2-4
CASSRGPGTGNIQYF
TGTGCCAGCAGCCGCGGACCGGGGACAGGGAACATTCAGTACTTC
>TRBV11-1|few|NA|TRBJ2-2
CASSSRDVLNTGELFF
TGTGCCAGCAGCTCGCGGGACGTCTTGAACACCGGGGAGCTGTTTTTT
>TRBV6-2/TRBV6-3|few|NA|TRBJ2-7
CASSFRLAAHEQYF
TGTGCCAGCAGTTTTCGGTTAGCAGCCCACGAGCAGTACTTC
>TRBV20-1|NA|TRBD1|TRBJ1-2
CSARDRGGYTGYTF
TGCAGTGCTAGAGATCGAGGGGGCTACACGGGCTACACCTTC
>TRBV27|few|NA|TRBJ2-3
CASSSNRKGTDTQYF
TGTGCCAGCAGTTCTAACAGGAAGGGGACAGATACGCAGTATTTT
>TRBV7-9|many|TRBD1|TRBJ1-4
CASSFGQGVNEKLFF
TGTGCCAGCAGCTTTGGGCAGGGGGTGAATGAAAAACTGTTTTTT
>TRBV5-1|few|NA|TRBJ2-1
CASSLTYSSYNEQFF
TGCGCCAGCAGCCTTACATACTCCTCCTACAATGAGCAGTTCTTC
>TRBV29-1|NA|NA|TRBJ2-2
CSVATGPNTGELFF
TGCAGCGTTGCGACAGGCCCTAACACCGGGGAGCTGTTTTTT
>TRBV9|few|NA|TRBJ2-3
CASSADGTSTQYF
TGTGCCAGCAGCGCCGACGGGACATCGACGCAGTATTTT
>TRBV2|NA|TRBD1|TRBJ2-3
CASSEPGQGSEGTQYF
TGTGCCAGCAGTGAACCTGGACAGGGCTCCGAAGGTACGCAGTATTTT
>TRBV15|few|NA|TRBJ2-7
CATSIGSEGYEQYF
TGTGCCACCTCCATCGGCTCTGAAGGATACGAGCAGTACTTC
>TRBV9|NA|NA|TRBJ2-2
CASSVGGRSTGELFF
TGTGCCAGCAGCGTAGGTGGAAGATCCACCGGGGAGCTGTTTTTT
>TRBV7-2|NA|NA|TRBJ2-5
CASSRPWETQYF
TGTGCCAGCAGCCGACCTTGGGAGACCCAGTACTTC
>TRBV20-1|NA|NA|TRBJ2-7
CSARSFSGVAYEQYF
TGCAGTGCAAGAAGCTTCTCTGGTGTAGCCTACGAGCAGTACTTC
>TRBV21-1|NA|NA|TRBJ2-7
CASSNLGGGFPYEQYF
TGTGCCAGCAGCAATTTAGGGGGGGGGTTCCCCTACGAGCAGTACTTC
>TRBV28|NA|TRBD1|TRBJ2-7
CASSEGTGKNNEQYF
TGTGCCAGCAGTGAAGGGACAGGCAAAAATAACGAGCAGTACTTC
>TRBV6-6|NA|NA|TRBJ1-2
CASSYGRVPPPFF
TGTGCCAGCAGTTACGGCAGGGTCCCGCCACCCTTCTTC
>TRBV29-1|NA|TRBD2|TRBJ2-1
CSALRAGGENNEQFF
TGCAGCGCCCTAAGAGCGGGGGGGGAGAACAATGAGCAGTTCTTC
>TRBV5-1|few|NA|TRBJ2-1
CASSLGRRSSYNEQFF
TGCGCCAGCAGCTTGGGTCGTCGGAGCTCCTACAATGAGCAGTTCTTC
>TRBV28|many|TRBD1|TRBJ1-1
CASSPQGGLHDTEAFF
TGTGCCAGCAGTCCCCAGGGGGGTTTGCACGACACTGAAGCTTTCTTT
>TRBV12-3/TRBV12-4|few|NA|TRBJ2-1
CASSLSERAVFDEQFF
TGTGCCAGCAGTTTATCCGAGAGGGCCGTATTCGATGAGCAGTTCTTC
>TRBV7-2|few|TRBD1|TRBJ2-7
CASSLAGTESSYEQYF
TGTGCCAGCAGCTTAGCCGGGACAGAGAGCTCCTACGAGCAGTACTTC
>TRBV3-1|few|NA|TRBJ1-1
CASSQGLMNTEAFF
TGTGCCAGCAGCCAAGGCCTTATGAACACTGAAGCTTTCTTT
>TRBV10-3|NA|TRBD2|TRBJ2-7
CAISEPRTSGGSIEQYF
TGTGCCATCAGTGAGCCCAGGACTAGCGGGGGCTCTATCGAGCAGTACTTC
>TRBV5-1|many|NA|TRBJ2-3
CASSLVPQGWGDTQYF
TGCGCCAGCAGCTTGGTTCCCCAGGGTTGGGGAGATACGCAGTATTTT
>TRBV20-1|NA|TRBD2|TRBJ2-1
CSARSLAPSGRGSKSRVEQFF
TGCAGTGCTAGATCACTAGCGCCCAGCGGGAGAGGTTCCAAGTCTAGGGTTGAGCAGTTCTTC
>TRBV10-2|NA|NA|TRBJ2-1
CASSELSGEQFF
TGCGCCAGCAGTGAGCTCTCCGGTGAGCAGTTCTTC
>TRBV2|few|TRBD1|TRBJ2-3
CASRGDRQRDTQYF
TGTGCCAGCAGGGGGGACAGGCAGAGAGATACGCAGTATTTT
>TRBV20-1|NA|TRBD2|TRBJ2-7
CSASKTSGSTYEQYF
TGCAGTGCTAGTAAGACTAGCGGATCTACCTACGAGCAGTACTTC
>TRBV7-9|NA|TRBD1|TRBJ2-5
CASSNDRGHETQYF
TGTGCCAGCAGCAATGACAGGGGGCACGAGACCCAGTACTTC
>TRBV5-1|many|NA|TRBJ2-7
CASSLAGTGPYEQYF
TGTGCCAGCAGTTTGGCAGGGACGGGGCCCTACGAGCAGTACTTC
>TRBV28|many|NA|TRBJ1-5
CASSSTAYQPQHF
TGTGCCAGCAGTTCGACAGCATATCAGCCCCAGCATTTT
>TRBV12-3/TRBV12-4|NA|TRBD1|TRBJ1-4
CASSALEGGYEKLFF
TGTGCCAGCAGCGCCTTGGAAGGGGGCTATGAAAAACTGTTTTTT
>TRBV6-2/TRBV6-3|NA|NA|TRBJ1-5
CASSRLEQPQHF
TGTGCCAGCAGCCGCCTGGAACAGCCCCAGCATTTT
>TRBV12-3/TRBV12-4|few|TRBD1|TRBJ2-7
CASAGTGAYEQYF
TGTGCCAGTGCAGGGACAGGGGCCTACGAGCAGTACTTC
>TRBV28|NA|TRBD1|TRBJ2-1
CASSSPGGSYNEQFF
TGTGCCAGCAGCTCTCCAGGGGGATCCTACAATGAGCAGTTCTTC
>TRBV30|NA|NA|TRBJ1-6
CAWAGSGSYNSPLHF
TGTGCCTGGGCCGGTTCTGGCTCCTATAATTCACCCCTCCACTTT
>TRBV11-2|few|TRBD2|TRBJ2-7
CASTQWTSITYEQYF
TGTGCCAGCACGCAATGGACTAGCATCACCTACGAGCAGTACTTC
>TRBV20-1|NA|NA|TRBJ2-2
CSARFTGELFF
TGCAGTGCTAGGTTCACCGGGGAGCTGTTTTTT
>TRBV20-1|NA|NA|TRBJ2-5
CSARQDQTGAQYF
TGCAGTGCTAGACAGGATCAAACCGGGGCCCAGTACTTC
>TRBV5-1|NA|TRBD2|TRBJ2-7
CASSFLAGGPINEQYF
TGCGCCAGCAGCTTTTTAGCGGGGGGGCCGATAAACGAGCAGTACTTC
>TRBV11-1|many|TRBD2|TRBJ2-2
CASSKGLAGYMSPGELFF
TGTGCCAGCAGCAAGGGACTAGCGGGATACATGAGTCCCGGGGAGCTGTTTTTT
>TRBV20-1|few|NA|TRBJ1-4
CSANRIANEKLFF
TGCAGTGCTAATAGGATTGCTAATGAAAAACTGTTTTTT
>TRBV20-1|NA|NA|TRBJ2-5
CSASQWGTETQYF
TGCAGTGCTAGCCAGTGGGGGACCGAGACCCAGTACTTC
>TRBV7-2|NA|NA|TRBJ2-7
CASSLGKLRPFYEQYF
TGTGCCAGCAGCTTAGGGAAGTTACGGCCTTTCTACGAGCAGTACTTC
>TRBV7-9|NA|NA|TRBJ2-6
CASSFGRTGANVLTF
TGTGCCAGCAGCTTCGGCAGAACTGGGGCCAACGTCCTGACTTTC
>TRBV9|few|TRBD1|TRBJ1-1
CASSVVGQGWDEAFF
TGTGCCAGCAGCGTAGTGGGACAGGGGTGGGATGAAGCTTTCTTT